The 32 T cell receptor beta chains in this list originate from one sample, sequenced in a study of CD8+CD57+ T cells in acquired aplastic anemia. The template for TCR beta VDJ and CDR3 sequence profiling was genomic DNA. MiXCR, applied by TCRdb to the reads, yields one record per CDR3 protein. The table has tens of thousands of distinct CDR3 sequences, roughly three quarters seen once. Sample: sorted CD4+, CD8+, or CD8+CD57+ T cells (not recorded which) from PBMCs. These receptors came from a human donor in good health, serving as a control.

The chain combines TRBV29-1 with TRBJ1-2; no clear D. The V gene's germline CDR1 is SQVTM and CDR2 ANQGSEA. The CDR3 is made up of 12 amino acids. With 6 bases removed from V and 1 base from J, the gap between germline ends came to 9 bases. As DNA, the CDR3 is TGCAGCGTCCAAGGAGTTAACTATGGCTACACCTTC. It codes for CSVQGVNYGYTF.

This rearrangement joins TRBV2 to TRBJ2-3; tentatively, D is TRBD2 (6 bases). The CDR3 is 11 residues long. The V gene lost 6 bases and the J gene lost 8 bases, with 9 bases spanning the gap. In germline, CDR1 is SNHLY, CDR2 FYNNEI. In DNA, the CDR3 is TGTGCCAGCAGGTCGACTAGTACGCAGTATTTT. Translating gives CASRSTSTQYF.

This clonotype showed up just a few times. The chain is built from TRBV15 and TRBJ1-5, with D perhaps matching TRBD1 (6 bases). The CDR3 totals 14 residues. With 0 bases removed from V and 7 bases from J, the gap between germline ends came to 10 bases. CDR1 LNHNV and CDR2 YYDKDF come from the germline V gene (reference sequence). CDR3 in amino acids: CATSRDRGRQPQHF. The CDR3 bases are TGTGCCACCAGCAGAGACAGGGGTCGACAGCCCCAGCATTTT.

The chain carries TRBV24-1 and TRBJ2-2, with TRBD2 matching over 13 bases. From germline, CDR1 is KGHDR and CDR2 SFDVKD. This CDR3 has 15 residues. Losses at the gene ends were 9 bases for V and 2 bases for J; bases not matched to a gene: 2. The chain's CDR3 is CATGGLAGNTGELFF. The CDR3 DNA sequence: TGTGCCACCGGGGGACTAGCGGGAAACACCGGGGAGCTGTTTTTT.

This sequence joins TRBV2 and TRBJ1-6; D unresolved. This CDR3 contains 12 residues. Per the germline V gene, CDR1 is SNHLY and CDR2 is FYNNEI. The germline V and J ends were trimmed by 5 bases and 10 bases, with 9 bases remaining between them. As DNA, the CDR3 is TGTGCCAGCAGTACTCACACCTCACCCCTCCACTTT. It translates to CASSTHTSPLHF. The complete variable domain, with remaining parts taken from reference TRBV2 and TRBJ1-6, reads EPEVTQTPSHQVTQMGQEVILRCVPISNHLYFYWYRQILGQKVEFLVSFYNNEISEKSEIFDDQFSVERPDGSNFTLKIRSTKLEDSAMYFCASSTHTSPLHFGNGTRLTVT.

This chain links TRBV10-1 with TRBJ2-3; D unresolved. CDR3 length equals 13 residues. V was trimmed by 4 bases and J by 7 bases, leaving 12 bases between them. Germline V lookup: CDR1 WNHNN, CDR2 SYGVQD (reference sequence). DNA of the CDR3: TGCGCCAGCAGTGCCCGACCGGGTTATACGCAGTATTTT. It codes for CASSARPGYTQYF.

In its sample, this clonotype was seen once. The gene calls are TRBV10-3 and TRBJ2-7; D is perhaps TRBD1 (5 bases). Germline CDR1 reads ENHRY; CDR2 reads SYGVKD. Trimming shortened V by 0 bases and J by 5 bases, and 8 bases separated the two germline ends. The CDR3 covers 13 residues. CDR3 amino acids: CAISESDTNEQYV. CDR3 bases: TGTGCCATCAGTGAGTCGGACACCAACGAGCAGTACGTC.

The J gene is TRBJ2-7, the V gene TRBV10-2; 10 bases map to TRBD1. Germline V lookup: CDR1 WSHSY, CDR2 SAAADI. V dropped 7 bases and J dropped 2; count of bases not matched to a gene: 8. CDR3 size: 15 residues. The chain's CDR3 is CASNAGTGEAYEQYF. The CDR3 DNA sequence: TGCGCCAGCAACGCCGGGACAGGGGAGGCCTACGAGCAGTACTTC.

The chain uses TRBV2 and TRBJ2-2; D is undetermined. The CDR3 contains 14 residues. Trimming removed 2 bases at V and 6 bases at J, with 10 bases between. Per germline, CDR1 SNHLY and CDR2 FYNNEI. CDR3 in amino acids: CASSEWGVAGELFF. CDR3 DNA: TGTGCCAGCAGTGAATGGGGTGTGGCCGGGGAGCTGTTTTTT.

The rearrangement links TRBV29-1 to TRBJ2-5, with D possibly being TRBD1 (6 bases). Germline CDR1 and CDR2: SQVTM and ANQGSEA. The CDR3 contains 13 residues. V was trimmed by 4 bases and J by 3 bases, leaving 12 bases between them. CDR3: CSVGVGHKETQYF. The CDR3 coding sequence is TGCAGCGTTGGGGTGGGACATAAAGAGACCCAGTACTTC. Together with reference TRBV29-1 and TRBJ2-5, the CDR3 gives the full variable domain: SAVISQKPSRDICQRGTSLTIQCQVDSQVTMMFWYRQQPGQSLTLIATANQGSEATYESGFVIDKFPISRPNLTFSTLTVSNMSPEDSSIYLCSVGVGHKETQYFGPGTRLLVL.

The gene calls are TRBV20-1 and TRBJ1-6; D not resolved. The CDR3 covers 15 residues. With 0 bases removed from V and 8 bases from J, the gap between germline ends came to 14 bases. The V gene's germline CDR1 is DFQATT and CDR2 SNEGSKA (reference sequence). CDR3 in DNA: TGCAGTGCTAGAGATAACCCGGGCAACTATTCACCCCTCCACTTT. Translation gives CSARDNPGNYSPLHF.

This chain uses TRBV29-1 with TRBJ2-7, with D unclear. The CDR3 contains 13 residues. The germline gives CDR1 SQVTM, CDR2 ANQGSEA. V was clipped by 5 bases and J by 0 bases, with 11 bases between them. CDR3: CSVLRTSSYEQYF. The CDR3 DNA reads as TGCAGCGTTCTTAGGACGAGCTCCTACGAGCAGTACTTC.

V usage is TRBV4-2 and J usage is TRBJ2-1; 13 bases map to TRBD2. The trim removed 4 bases at V and 3 bases at J, leaving 3 bases unmatched. Germline assignment: CDR1 LGHNA and CDR2 YNFKEQ. This CDR3 is 16 amino acids long. DNA for the CDR3: TGTGCCAGCAGCCGACTAGCGGGGGGACGCTACAATGAGCAGTTCTTC. Translating gives CASSRLAGGRYNEQFF.

The chain recombines TRBV6-1 with TRBJ2-3; 10 nucleotides agree with TRBD2. The germline V gene encodes CDR1 MNHNS and CDR2 SASEGT. This CDR3 comprises 15 residues. The V segment lost 8 bases and the J segment 3 bases; nucleotides outside the gene matches: 8. The CDR3 region has the DNA TGTGCCAGCTTACCTCCGGGACTAGCGACAGATACGCAGTATTTT. This codes for CASLPPGLATDTQYF.

The rearrangement joins TRBV3-1 to TRBJ1-2, with 10 nucleotides matching TRBD1. Germline trimming cut 1 base from V and 7 bases from J; bases unmatched to any gene: 3. Germline CDR1 reads LGHDT; CDR2 reads YNNKEL (reference sequence). The CDR3 contains 14 residues. The CDR3 DNA follows: TGTGCCAGCAGCCAAGGACAGGGGGCTGGTGGCTACACCTTC. Encoded protein: CASSQGQGAGGYTF.

This chain uses TRBV7-2 with TRBJ2-7; possible D gene TRBD1, 6 bases. V dropped 2 bases and J dropped 0 bases, with 11 bases sitting between them. The CDR3 is 15 amino acids. Germline loops: CDR1 SGHTA, CDR2 FQGNSA. As DNA, the CDR3 is TGTGCCAGCAGCTTAACCGGACAGTTCTCCTACGAGCAGTACTTC. This encodes CASSLTGQFSYEQYF.

The chain employs TRBV10-3 and TRBJ1-6; maybe TRBD1 (5 bases). CDR1 is ENHRY, CDR2 SYGVKD, per germline. V was shortened by 3 bases and J by 14 bases, with 11 bases between the two germline ends. CDR3 length equals 12 residues. CDR3 protein: CAISEVGGALHF. The DNA of the CDR3 is TGTGCCATCAGTGAAGTCGGGGGGGCCCTCCACTTT.

This chain joins TRBV29-1 and TRBJ1-2; D may be TRBD1 (5 bases). Germline CDR1 SQVTM, CDR2 ANQGSEA. This CDR3 has 15 residues. Trimming pared 4 bases from V and 4 bases from J, leaving 19 bases between. The CDR3 is CSVGSGSDKIYGYTF. The CDR3 DNA reads TGCAGCGTTGGCTCGGGATCGGACAAGATCTATGGCTACACCTTC.

The table lists this clonotype with a few counts. The chain has TRBV7-3 and TRBJ2-7; 8 bases map to TRBD1. The length of the CDR3 is 14 residues. Per germline, CDR1 SGHTA and CDR2 FQGTGA. Trimming took 5 bases from V and 5 from J; bases not matched to a gene: 8. This CDR3 reads CASSPGQGGNEQYF. The CDR3 DNA reads as TGTGCCAGCAGCCCCGGACAGGGTGGCAACGAGCAGTACTTC.

The V and J genes are TRBV4-1 and TRBJ1-1, with D possibly TRBD1 on 5 matching bases. The CDR3 length is 17 residues. V lost 2 bases and J lost 3, with 19 bases in between. Looked up from germline, CDR1 is MGHRA and CDR2 is YSYEKL. CDR3 coding DNA: TGCGCCAGCAGCCAACCTGGTAAGAGGGGTTTAGACACTGAAGCTTTCTTT. Translated, it gives CASSQPGKRGLDTEAFF.

This clonotype was picked up one time. V gene TRBV9 combines with J gene TRBJ1-1, with D possibly being TRBD1 (6 bases). CDR3 length: 13 residues. The germline V gene encodes CDR1 SGDLS and CDR2 YYNGEE. V was trimmed by 3 bases and J by 1 base, leaving 7 bases between them. The CDR3 loop is CASSARGNTEAFF. CDR3 nucleotide sequence: TGTGCCAGCAGCGCCAGGGGGAACACTGAAGCTTTCTTT.

This clonotype was picked up one time. The chain carries TRBV24-1 and TRBJ2-7; possible D gene TRBD1, 6 bases. The CDR3 extends over 13 amino acids. Germline V CDR1 and CDR2: KGHDR, SFDVKD. With 5 bases removed from V and 5 bases from J, the gap between germline ends came to 12 bases. CDR3 protein: CATSGTAKDEQYF. The CDR3 DNA is TGTGCCACCAGTGGGACAGCCAAGGACGAGCAGTACTTC.

The chain couples TRBV19 to TRBJ1-2, with D perhaps matching TRBD1 (5 bases). The germline V gene has CDR1 LNHDA and CDR2 SQIVND (reference sequence). The V end was cut by 5 bases, the J end by 3 bases, with 7 bases between. The CDR3 is 12 residues long. The CDR3 coding sequence is TGTGCCAGTAGTGACAGATACTATGGCTACACCTTC. Its protein is CASSDRYYGYTF.

CDR3 protein: CASSALIFTDTQYF. DNA of the CDR3: TGTGCCAGCAGTGCCCTTATTTTCACAGATACGCAGTATTTT. The chain has TRBV2 and TRBJ2-3; D is unresolved. Germline assignment: CDR1 SNHLY and CDR2 FYNNEI. The CDR3 extends over 14 amino acids. Trimming stripped 4 bases from V and 2 bases from J, with 10 bases between.

The V and J genes are TRBV10-2 and TRBJ1-2, with TRBD1 as a possible D gene (6 bases). The CDR3 is 15 residues long. With 4 bases removed from V and 0 bases from J, the gap between germline ends came to 12 bases. From germline, CDR1 is WSHSY and CDR2 SAAADI. The CDR3 sequence: CASSGTGPPNYGYTF. CDR3 DNA: TGCGCCAGCAGTGGAACAGGGCCACCTAACTATGGCTACACCTTC.

V and J are TRBV2 and TRBJ1-2; D is unclear. V was trimmed by 6 bases and J by 0 bases, leaving 8 bases between them. Germline V CDR1 and CDR2: SNHLY, FYNNEI. This CDR3 spans 13 amino acids. This CDR3 reads CASRLEANYGYTF. The CDR3 bases are TGTGCCAGCAGACTAGAAGCTAACTATGGCTACACCTTC.

This clonotype was picked up a small number of times. The V and J genes are TRBV24-1 and TRBJ2-5; 10 nucleotides line up with TRBD1. Losses at the gene ends were 4 bases for V and 4 bases for J; bases not matched to a gene: 8. The CDR3 runs 16 residues. The germline CDR1 and CDR2 sequences are KGHDR and SFDVKD. CDR3 sequence: CATSDARDRGRETQYF. In DNA, the CDR3 is TGTGCCACCAGTGACGCTAGGGACAGGGGCCGAGAGACCCAGTACTTC.

V is TRBV10-3 and J is TRBJ2-7; no clear D gene. There are 15 residues in the CDR3. In germline, CDR1 is ENHRY, CDR2 SYGVKD. V shed 3 bases and J shed 1 base, with 13 bases lying between them. The CDR3 nucleotides are TGTGCCATCAGTGAAGAACCCACCTATTCCTACGAGCAGTACTTC. Translation gives CAISEEPTYSYEQYF.

This clonotype is classed as medium-sized. CDR3 coding DNA: TGCAGTGCTAGAGGGGGGGGGGACACCGGGGAGCTGTTTTTT. Translation gives CSARGGGDTGELFF. The rearrangement links TRBV20-1 to TRBJ2-2; 7 bases align to TRBD2. Per germline, CDR1 DFQATT and CDR2 SNEGSKA (reference sequence). CDR3 size: 14 residues. Unmatched junction bases numbered 2, after V lost 1 base and J lost 3 bases.

The V call is TRBV19, the J call TRBJ2-7; 8 bases agree with TRBD1. The CDR3 loop spans 14 amino acids. Trimming took 5 bases from V and 2 from J; bases not matched to a gene: 5. CDR1 and CDR2 from the germline V gene are LNHDA and SQIVND (reference sequence). CDR3 DNA sequence: TGTGCCAGTAGTCCTAGGACAGGGCCCTACGAGCAGTACTTC. Protein: CASSPRTGPYEQYF.

Here the CDR3 DNA reads TGTGCCACCAGCAGGGGGGGCCGGGCTGAAGCTTTCTTT. It specifies CATSRGGRAEAFF. The rearrangement links TRBV15 to TRBJ1-1, with D tentatively TRBD1 (6 bases). The V end lost 3 bases, the J end lost 6 bases, and 11 bases lay between the germline ends. Germline CDR1 reads LNHNV; CDR2 reads YYDKDF (reference sequence). This CDR3 region has 13 residues.

This clonotype is termed medium-sized. The rearrangement uses TRBV4-3 and TRBJ2-1; tentatively, D is TRBD2 (5 bases). Trimming took off 0 bases at V and 1 base at J, with 7 bases between the two ends. The CDR3 is 15 residues long. Germline V gene lookup returns CDR1 LGHNA and CDR2 YSLEER. The CDR3 loop reads CASSQERVSYNEQFF. The CDR3 DNA reads TGCGCCAGCAGCCAAGAGAGGGTATCCTACAATGAGCAGTTCTTC.